This entry features one T cell receptor beta chain sequence. Its antigen remains unknown. According to the study, TCR beta libraries were built with iRepertoire HTBI primers and CDR3-region Arm-PCR. TCRdb reprocessed the multiplex PCR reads with MiXCR, giving one entry per CDR3 protein. Among 300,000 to 350,000 distinct CDR3 sequences listed, around 20% were seen once. The CDR3 sequence is 14 residues long. The ends were cut back, 5 bases at V and 8 bases at J, with 17 bases in the middle. The germline CDR1 and CDR2 sequences are MDHEN and SYDVKM. This specimen comes from a study of regulatory T cells in long-lasting Graves disease. Time point denoted: persistent/refractory GD, antithyroid drugs over 5 years with positive TRAb. The TCR library used RNA extracted from PBMCs. General study results and limits: It was in persistent disease that TRBV28, TRBJ1-2 and TRBJ2-5 were favored.

Source: peripheral blood mononuclear cells (PBMCs), taken when the disease was refractory, from a patient treated with antithyroid drugs. The receptor's source is a female donor with Graves disease. V and J are TRBV28 and TRBJ2-3; maybe TRBD1 (5 bases). In nucleotides, the CDR3 is TGTGCCAGCAGTCCGACAGTCTCCTACCGTACGCAGTATTTT. Amino acid sequence: CASSPTVSYRTQYF.